These 21 T cell receptor beta chains were all obtained from the same sample, sequenced in a study of blood T cell repertoires in COVID-19. Only in-frame clones appear in the TCRdb table, and some are missing; sequencing was by immunoSEQ multiplex PCR. The table lists some 76,000 clones, approximately 80% of them singletons. The sample taken for sequencing was peripheral blood. The receptors shown here come from a middle-aged man with COVID-19, enrolled during active disease.

J is TRBJ2-3 and V is TRBV2, with 7 bases aligning to TRBD2. Trimming cost V 9 bases and J 1 base; bases outside gene matches: 10. This CDR3 region has 15 residues. The germline V gene encodes CDR1 SNHLY and CDR2 FYNNEI. The CDR3 spells CARTEGGSRTDTQYF. The CDR3 DNA sequence: TGTGCCAGGACTGAGGGCGGGAGCCGCACAGATACGCAGTATTTT.

V is TRBV14 and J is TRBJ2-7; 9 bases align to TRBD1. The length of the CDR3 is 15 residues. The V gene end was trimmed by 3 bases and the J gene end by 6 bases; junction bases not matched to a gene: 9. Germline V lookup: CDR1 SGHDN, CDR2 FVKESK. In nucleotides, the CDR3 is TGTGCCAGCAGCCAGGTGGGACAGGGAGGTGGCGAGCAGTACTTC. Protein sequence: CASSQVGQGGGEQYF.

This clone was detected only once. This chain links TRBV3-1 (or the pseudogene TRBV3-2) with TRBJ2-3; D gene uncertain. CDR3 length equals 14 residues. Trimming took off 0 bases at V and 4 bases at J, with 8 bases between the two ends. CDR1 is LGHDT and CDR2 is YNNKEL in the germline V gene (reference sequence). The CDR3 DNA reads TGTGCCAGCAGCCAAGAAGGAGTACCAGATACGCAGTATTTT. This gives the protein CASSQEGVPDTQYF.

This clone has a handful of counts. This sequence joins TRBV28 and TRBJ1-1; 7 bases agree with TRBD1. The CDR3 runs 20 residues. Germline CDR1 and CDR2: MDHEN and SYDVKM. V shed 6 bases, J shed 0 bases, and the junction held 22 bases outside the gene matches. The CDR3 DNA reads as TGTGCCAGCAGCGCTGACAGGGCCGCTTCTTTCCCAGGCATGAACACTGAAGCTTTCTTT. Translating it yields CASSADRAASFPGMNTEAFF.

Remarks on this clone: The same CDR3 also results from other DNA sequences found in this sample. The chain recombines TRBV10-3 with TRBJ2-3; 7 bases are a match to TRBD2. Germline V gene data show CDR1 as ENHRY and CDR2 as SYGVKD. Unmatched junction bases numbered 2, after V lost 2 bases and J lost 6 bases. CDR3 length: 13 residues. CDR3 amino acids: CAISENGGDTQYF. The CDR3 bases are TGTGCCATCAGTGAGAACGGGGGGGATACGCAGTATTTT.

J is TRBJ2-7 and V is TRBV6-5, with D possibly being TRBD1 (5 bases). Germline V gene sequence: CDR1 MNHEY, CDR2 SVGAGI. The CDR3 consists of 13 residues. V gave up 5 bases and J gave up 2 bases, with 10 bases separating them. CDR3 region: CASSRQSAYEQYF. The DNA for the CDR3 is TGTGCCAGCAGTAGACAGTCTGCCTACGAGCAGTACTTC.

The genes are TRBV29-1 and TRBJ2-7; possibly TRBD2 for D (6 bases). CDR1 and CDR2 from the germline V gene are SQVTM and ANQGSEA. The CDR3 is 14 residues long. With 6 bases removed from V and 1 base from J, the gap between germline ends came to 16 bases. In DNA form, the CDR3 reads TGCAGCGTGGCGCGGGGTTCGATATCCTACGAGCAGTACTTC. This translates into CSVARGSISYEQYF.

This clone occurred a few times. The rearrangement joins TRBV4-3 to TRBJ2-2; perhaps TRBD1 as D (6 bases). Trimming took 4 bases from V and 7 from J, leaving 19 bases between them. This CDR3 has 16 amino acids. Germline CDR1 and CDR2: LGHNA and YSLEER. CDR3 sequence (DNA): TGCGCCAGCAGCCCCCTTTCAGGGGCTGGTATCGGGGAGCTGTTTTTT. Its protein is CASSPLSGAGIGELFF.

The chain links TRBV28 to TRBJ2-7; 15 nucleotides agree with TRBD2. In germline, CDR1 is MDHEN, CDR2 SYDVKM. This CDR3 region has 16 residues. V lost 5 bases to trimming and J lost 4 bases; unmatched junction nucleotides: 6. The CDR3 loop reads CASSLLGTSGRYEQYF. The CDR3 coding sequence is TGTGCCAGCAGTCTCCTCGGGACTAGCGGGAGGTACGAGCAGTACTTC.

The chain carries TRBV9 and TRBJ2-3, with 7 bases aligning to TRBD2. Per the germline V gene, CDR1 is SGDLS and CDR2 is YYNGEE. The junction had 8 bases not matched to a gene; V was cut back by 4 bases and J by 0 bases. The CDR3 totals 16 residues. The CDR3 nucleotides are TGTGCCAGCAGCACTAGAGCGGGATCTAGCACAGATACGCAGTATTTT. Amino acid sequence: CASSTRAGSSTDTQYF.

The genes are TRBV4-2 and TRBJ1-2; 7 bases map to TRBD1. CDR1 and CDR2 (germline): LGHNA, YNFKEQ. There are 16 residues in the CDR3. V shed 1 base and J 7 bases; nucleotides not matched to a gene: 12. CDR3 bases: TGTGCCAGCAGCCAAGCGGCCGGGACAGTCTTAACTGGCTACACCTTC. Translation gives CASSQAAGTVLTGYTF.

This sequence joins TRBV4-3 and TRBJ2-7, with D possibly being TRBD1 (7 bases). Trimming removed 1 base at V and 4 bases at J, with 17 bases between. Germline V lookup: CDR1 LGHNA, CDR2 YSLEER. The CDR3 covers 16 residues. CDR3 protein: CASSQVSGAGGYEQYF. In DNA form, the CDR3 reads TGCGCCAGCAGCCAAGTCTCTGGGGCAGGGGGGTACGAGCAGTACTTC.

The V gene is TRBV2, the J gene TRBJ1-1; no firm D call. The CDR3 spans 12 residues. CDR1 and CDR2 from the germline V gene are SNHLY and FYNNEI. Trimming left V 4 bases short and J 11 bases short, with 14 bases between. The chain's CDR3 is CASSVYGLEAFF. The CDR3 nucleotides are TGTGCCAGCAGTGTGTACGGACTCGAGGCTTTCTTT. Filled out from reference TRBV2 and TRBJ1-1, the complete variable domain reads EPEVTQTPSHQVTQMGQEVILRCVPISNHLYFYWYRQILGQKVEFLVSFYNNEISEKSEIFDDQFSVERPDGSNFTLKIRSTKLEDSAMYFCASSVYGLEAFFGQGTRLTVV.

The chain recombines TRBV6-1 with TRBJ2-7; 12 bases are shared with TRBD1. CDR1 MNHNS and CDR2 SASEGT come from the germline V gene. The CDR3 has 17 residues. V dropped 4 bases and J dropped 6; count of bases not matched to a gene: 13. For the CDR3, the DNA is TGTGCCAGCAGTGGGGACAGGGGGCGATTCGACTACGGCGAGCAGTACTTC. Residues: CASSGDRGRFDYGEQYF.

V and J are TRBV5-1 and TRBJ2-1; possibly TRBD1 for D (5 bases). Trimming pared 4 bases from V and 4 bases from J, leaving 12 bases between. The germline CDR1 and CDR2 sequences are SGHRS and YFSETQ. This CDR3 spans 14 amino acids. This chain's CDR3 is CASSLTTDYNEQFF. Here the CDR3 DNA reads TGCGCCAGCAGCCTAACGACAGATTACAATGAGCAGTTCTTC.

This clone was seen only once. J is TRBJ2-5 and V is TRBV6-5; TRBD1 aligns across 10 bases. CDR3 length: 14 residues. V lost 4 bases and J lost 5; bases outside the gene matches: 4. Looked up from germline, CDR1 is MNHEY and CDR2 is SVGAGI. The CDR3 protein is CASSWTGGLETQYF. DNA for the CDR3: TGTGCCAGCAGTTGGACAGGGGGTCTGGAGACCCAGTACTTC.

A single count supports this clone. This chain links TRBV10-3 with TRBJ1-6; 7 bases fit TRBD1. V was clipped by 2 bases and J by 10 bases; unmatched bases: 8. The CDR3 runs 15 residues. Germline-derived CDR1 and CDR2 are ENHRY and SYGVKD. Here the CDR3 reads CAISETTGVGSPLHF. DNA for the CDR3: TGTGCCATCAGTGAGACTACAGGGGTGGGGTCACCCCTCCACTTT.

This clone was seen more than once but under ten times. The chain is built from TRBV3-1 (or the pseudogene TRBV3-2) and TRBJ2-3, with 8 bases aligning to TRBD2. Trimming at V came to 5 bases and at J to 1 base, leaving 2 bases not matched to a gene. Germline CDR1 and CDR2: LGHDT and YNNKEL (reference sequence). CDR3 size: 14 residues. In DNA form, the CDR3 reads TGTGCCAGCAGCTACGGGAGGGGCACAGATACGCAGTATTTT. It codes for CASSYGRGTDTQYF.

This rearrangement joins TRBV5-1 to TRBJ2-1, with 8 bases identical to TRBD2. The germline CDR1 and CDR2 sequences are SGHRS and YFSETQ. Trimming at V came to 0 bases and at J to 0 bases, leaving 11 bases not matched to a gene. The length of the CDR3 is 19 residues. The chain's CDR3 is CASSLEPRLAHVSYNEQFF. CDR3 nucleotide sequence: TGCGCCAGCAGCTTGGAACCCCGACTAGCGCACGTCTCCTACAATGAGCAGTTCTTC.

The V and J genes are TRBV18 and TRBJ1-3; D is unresolved. Germline-derived CDR1 and CDR2 are KGHSH and LQKENI. With 1 base removed from V and 2 bases from J, the gap between germline ends came to 6 bases. The CDR3 has 14 residues. The CDR3 region is CASSPQRTGNTIYF. As DNA, the CDR3 is TGTGCCAGCTCACCACAGAGGACTGGAAACACCATATATTTT.

The chain joins TRBV14 to TRBJ1-2, with 7 bases matching TRBD1. This CDR3 is built from 14 residues. V lost 4 bases to trimming and J lost 7 bases; unmatched junction nucleotides: 9. Germline V gene data show CDR1 as SGHDN and CDR2 as FVKESK. Here the CDR3 DNA reads TGTGCCAGCAGCCCTCAATGGGGGGACAGTGGCTACACCTTC. Translated: CASSPQWGDSGYTF.